This entry is about one TCR beta chain. The sample comes from a study of blood T cell repertoires in COVID-19. This CDR3 region has 16 residues. Germline CDR1 reads KGHDR; CDR2 reads SFDVKD. Trimming removed 1 base from V and 3 bases from J; junction bases left unmatched: 5. TCRdb's copy holds only in-frame clones and misses some; the assay was immunoSEQ multiplex PCR. The sample shows approximately 220,000 clones, around 85% of them seen only once. The receptor was derived from a man aged 35 to 55 who had recovered from COVID-19. This chain connects TRBV24-1 to TRBJ2-3, with 8 bases matching TRBD2. Source material: PBMCs or T cells enriched from blood (not recorded which). The DNA of the CDR3 is TGTGCCACCAGTGATTTTGGTAGCGGGAAGACAGATACGCAGTATTTT. It codes for CATSDFGSGKTDTQYF.